The 8 T cell receptor beta chains below all came from one sample that was sequenced in a study of OX40 agonist ivuxolimab in advanced cancers. The assay was immunoSEQ multiplex PCR, and TCRdb's table has in-frame clones only and misses some. The table includes tens of thousands of clones, 88% detected once. This specimen consisted of CD4+ or CD8+ T cells sorted from blood, obtained in a trial of the OX40 agonist ivuxolimab. These TCRs come from an adult with an advanced solid tumor such as melanoma, head and neck, liver or kidney cancer.

V and J are TRBV28 and TRBJ1-2; 7 bases line up with TRBD1. Per germline, CDR1 MDHEN and CDR2 SYDVKM. V trimming: 4 bases; J trimming: 8 bases; junction bases outside the gene matches: 13. The CDR3 has 15 residues. CDR3 in amino acids: CASSSRPRQGAGYTF. The DNA of the CDR3 is TGTGCCAGCAGTTCTCGCCCTCGACAGGGTGCGGGCTACACCTTC.

CDR3 coding DNA: TGTGCCAGTAGTATAGCCGACGGGGAGACCCAGTACTTC. Protein: CASSIADGETQYF. The V and J genes are TRBV19 and TRBJ2-5; no firm D call. Germline V CDR1 and CDR2: LNHDA, SQIVND (reference sequence). V lost 1 base to trimming and J lost 5 bases, with 8 bases between them. This CDR3 has 13 residues.

V gene TRBV7-3 combines with J gene TRBJ2-3; no reliable D call. The length of the CDR3 is 14 residues. CDR1 and CDR2 from the germline V gene are SGHTA and FQGTGA. V lost 5 bases, J lost 2 bases, and 11 bases lay in between. Here the CDR3 reads CASSPNRATDTQYF. The CDR3 coding sequence is TGTGCCAGCAGCCCAAATCGGGCCACAGATACGCAGTATTTT.

This sequence joins TRBV18 and TRBJ1-1, with D possibly being TRBD1 (6 bases). The ends were cut back, 3 bases at V and 7 bases at J, with 18 bases in the middle. Germline V gene lookup returns CDR1 KGHSH and CDR2 LQKENI. The CDR3 has 15 residues. For the CDR3, the DNA is TGTGCCAGCTCACCTCGTTTGACGGGGGGCTTTGAAGCTTTCTTT. It encodes CASSPRLTGGFEAFF.

This chain joins TRBV28 and TRBJ1-4; 9 positions agree with TRBD1. The J segment lost 6 bases and the V segment lost 7 bases, leaving 9 bases of the junction unmatched. CDR1 is MDHEN, CDR2 SYDVKM, per germline. This CDR3 contains 15 residues. The CDR3 DNA follows: TGTGCCAGCACCACTGTCGGGACAGGGCATGAAAAACTGTTTTTT. Encoded protein: CASTTVGTGHEKLFF.

This clone was detected once. This chain joins TRBV9 and TRBJ1-2, with 12 bases identical to TRBD1. CDR3 size: 16 residues. Trimming at V came to 4 bases and at J to 5 bases, leaving 9 bases not matched to a gene. Germline V gives CDR1 SGDLS, CDR2 YYNGEE. CDR3 protein: CASSSGDRGLFYGYTF. The DNA of the CDR3 is TGTGCCAGCAGCTCGGGGGACAGGGGGCTTTTTTATGGCTACACCTTC.

Only one count was recorded for this clone. V usage is TRBV6-5 and J usage is TRBJ1-5; D is uncertain. The germline V gene has CDR1 MNHEY and CDR2 SVGAGI. Trimming removed 2 bases from V and 6 bases from J, with 11 bases in between. This CDR3 is built from 14 residues. The CDR3 is CASSYKAYGQPQHF. CDR3 sequence (DNA): TGTGCCAGCAGTTACAAGGCGTACGGTCAGCCCCAGCATTTT.

V gene TRBV11-3 combines with J gene TRBJ2-4; 7 positions match TRBD1. The ends lost 5 bases at V and 0 bases at J; junction bases unmatched: 4. The V gene's germline CDR1 is SGHNT and CDR2 YENEEA. This CDR3 has 15 amino acids. DNA of the CDR3: TGTGCCAGCAGCCGGGACAGATTAGCCAAAAACATTCAGTACTTC. Its translation is CASSRDRLAKNIQYF.